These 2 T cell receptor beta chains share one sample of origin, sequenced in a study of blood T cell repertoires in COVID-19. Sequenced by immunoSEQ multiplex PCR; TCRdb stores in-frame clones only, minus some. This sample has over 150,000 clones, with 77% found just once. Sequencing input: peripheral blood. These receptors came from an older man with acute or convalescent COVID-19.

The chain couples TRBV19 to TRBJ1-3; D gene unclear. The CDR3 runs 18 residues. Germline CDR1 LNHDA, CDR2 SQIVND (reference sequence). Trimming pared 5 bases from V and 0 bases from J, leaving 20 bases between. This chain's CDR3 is CASSWRLQSSLSGNTIYF. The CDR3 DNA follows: TGTGCCAGTAGTTGGAGGTTGCAGTCCTCCCTCTCTGGAAACACCATATATTTT. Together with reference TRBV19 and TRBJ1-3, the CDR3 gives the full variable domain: DGGITQSPKYLFRKEGQNVTLSCEQNLNHDAMYWYRQDPGQGLRLIYYSQIVNDFQKGDIAEGYSVSREKKESFPLTVTSAQKNPTAFYLCASSWRLQSSLSGNTIYFGEGSWLTVV.

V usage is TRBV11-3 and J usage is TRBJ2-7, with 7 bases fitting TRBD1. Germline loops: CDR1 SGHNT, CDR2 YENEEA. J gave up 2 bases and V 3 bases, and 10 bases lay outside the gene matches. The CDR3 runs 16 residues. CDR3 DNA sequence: TGTGCCAGCAGCTTCTCTCAGGGACAGACTACCTACGAGCAGTACTTC. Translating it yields CASSFSQGQTTYEQYF.